This entry features one T cell receptor (beta chain) sequence. Its antigen remains unidentified. The sample originates from a study of T cell repertoires in cytomegalovirus infection. Study-wide background: Based on public TCR beta signatures, there were indications of CMV infection and of a matching HLA type. Study-level results: Within the response measured ex vivo, HLA-C-restricted CMV-specific TCR beta clonotypes were dominant.

TCRdb passed the reads through MiXCR, listing each CDR3 protein once. The data hold about 300,000 distinct CDR3 sequences, with about a tenth observed a single time. From germline, CDR1 is LNHDA and CDR2 SQIVND (reference sequence). This CDR3 contains 16 residues. V was trimmed by 9 bases and J by 0 bases, leaving 20 bases between them. The chain links TRBV19 to TRBJ1-1; D may be TRBD1 (5 bases). The receptor comes from a human donor in good health (CMV status not recorded). Some clones in this sample may be carry-over from other donors' samples. Sequencing was performed on PBMCs. The CDR3 nucleotides are TGTGCCAGCGTTCCGGGACGGGGGGACTTGAACACTGAAGCTTTCTTT. Its protein is CASVPGRGDLNTEAFF.